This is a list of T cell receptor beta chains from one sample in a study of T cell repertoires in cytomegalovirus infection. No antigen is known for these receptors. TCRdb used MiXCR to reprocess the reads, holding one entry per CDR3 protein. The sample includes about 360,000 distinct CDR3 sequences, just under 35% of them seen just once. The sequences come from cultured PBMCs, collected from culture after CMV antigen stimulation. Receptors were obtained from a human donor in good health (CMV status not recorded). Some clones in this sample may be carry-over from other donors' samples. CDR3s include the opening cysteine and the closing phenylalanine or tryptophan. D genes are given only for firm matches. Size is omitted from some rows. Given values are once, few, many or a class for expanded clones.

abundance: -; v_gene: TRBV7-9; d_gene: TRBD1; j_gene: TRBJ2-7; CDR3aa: CASSPSTGASYEQYF; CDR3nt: TGTGCCAGCAGCCCGTCGACAGGGGCCTCCTACGAGCAGTACTTC
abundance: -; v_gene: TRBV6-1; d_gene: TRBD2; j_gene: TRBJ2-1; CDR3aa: CASTLLAGTTKNEQFF; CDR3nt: TGTGCCAGCACCCTCCTAGCGGGAACTACAAAAAATGAGCAGTTCTTC
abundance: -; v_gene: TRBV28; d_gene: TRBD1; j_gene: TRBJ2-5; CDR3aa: CASTRGTGQETQYF; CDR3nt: TGTGCCAGCACCCGTGGGACAGGGCAAGAGACCCAGTACTTC
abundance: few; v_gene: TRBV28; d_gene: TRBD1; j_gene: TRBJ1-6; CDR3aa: CASSRQGGNSPLHF; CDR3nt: TGTGCCAGCTCAAGACAGGGCGGGAATTCACCCCTCCACTTT
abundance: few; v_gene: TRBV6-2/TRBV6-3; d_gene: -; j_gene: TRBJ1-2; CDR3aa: CASSYGQSGYTF; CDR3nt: TGTGCCAGCAGTTACGGGCAATCTGGCTACACCTTC
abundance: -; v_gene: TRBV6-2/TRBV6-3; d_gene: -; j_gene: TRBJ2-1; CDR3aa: CASGEGERNEQFF; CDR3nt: TGTGCCAGCGGCGAGGGGGAAAGGAATGAGCAGTTCTTC
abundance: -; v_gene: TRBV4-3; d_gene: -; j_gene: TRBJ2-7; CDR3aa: CASSQDQGLEAEQYF; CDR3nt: TGCGCCAGCAGCCAAGATCAAGGACTGGAGGCCGAGCAGTACTTC
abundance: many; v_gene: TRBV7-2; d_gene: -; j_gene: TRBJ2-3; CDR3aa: CASSRFWTGPSDTQYF; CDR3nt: TGTGCCAGCAGCCGGTTTTGGACCGGGCCTTCAGATACGCAGTATTTT
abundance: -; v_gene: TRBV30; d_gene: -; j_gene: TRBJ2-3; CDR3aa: CAWSSADTQYF; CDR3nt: TGTGCCTGGAGTTCGGCAGATACGCAGTATTTT
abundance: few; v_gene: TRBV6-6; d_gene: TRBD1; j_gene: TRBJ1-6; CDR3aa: CASRTGVPKSPLHF; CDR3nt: TGTGCCAGCAGAACAGGGGTCCCAAAGTCACCCCTCCACTTT
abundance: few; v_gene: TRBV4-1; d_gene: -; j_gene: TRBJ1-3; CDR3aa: CASSPTEGSGNTIYF; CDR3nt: TGTGCCAGCAGCCCTACGGAGGGCTCTGGAAACACCATATATTTT
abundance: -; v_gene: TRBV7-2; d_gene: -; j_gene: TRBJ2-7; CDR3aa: CASSFRNRYEQYF; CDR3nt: TGTGCCAGCAGCTTCCGTAACCGGTACGAGCAGTACTTC
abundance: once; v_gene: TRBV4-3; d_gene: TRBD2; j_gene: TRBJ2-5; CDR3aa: CASSQELEGLAGRETQYF; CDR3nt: TGCGCCAGCAGCCAAGAACTTGAGGGACTAGCGGGACGAGAGACCCAGTACTTC
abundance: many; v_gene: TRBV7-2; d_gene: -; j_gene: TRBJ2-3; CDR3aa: CATMGTFTDTQYF; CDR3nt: TGTGCCACAATGGGGACTTTCACAGATACGCAGTATTTT
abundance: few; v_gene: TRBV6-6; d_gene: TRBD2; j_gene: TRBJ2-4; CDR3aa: CASSLGLAGAGKNIQYF; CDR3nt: TGTGCCAGCAGTTTGGGACTAGCGGGAGCAGGCAAAAACATTCAGTACTTC
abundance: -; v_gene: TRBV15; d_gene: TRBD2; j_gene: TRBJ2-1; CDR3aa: CATSRTGTSSYNEQFF; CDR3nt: TGTGCCACCAGCAGGACCGGGACTAGCTCCTACAATGAGCAGTTCTTC
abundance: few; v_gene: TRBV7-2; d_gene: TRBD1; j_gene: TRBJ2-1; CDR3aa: CASSLLGQGSYNEQFF; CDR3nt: TGTGCCAGCAGCCTTCTAGGACAGGGGTCGTACAATGAGCAGTTCTTC
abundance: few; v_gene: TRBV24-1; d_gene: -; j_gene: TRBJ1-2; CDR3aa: CATSDSGISGYTF; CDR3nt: TGTGCCACCAGTGATAGCGGGATAAGCGGCTACACCTTC
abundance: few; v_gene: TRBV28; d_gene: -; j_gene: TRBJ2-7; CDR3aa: CASSLTGSPYEQYF; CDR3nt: TGTGCCAGCAGTCTGACCGGGAGCCCCTACGAGCAGTACTTC
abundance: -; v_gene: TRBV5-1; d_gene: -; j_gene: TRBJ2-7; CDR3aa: CASSSEAGNHEQYF; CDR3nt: TGCGCCAGCAGCTCGGAGGCAGGGAACCACGAGCAGTACTTC
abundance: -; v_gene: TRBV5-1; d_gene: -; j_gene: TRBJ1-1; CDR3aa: CASSTQTRNTEAFF; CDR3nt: TGCGCCAGCAGCACGCAAACGCGGAACACTGAAGCTTTCTTT
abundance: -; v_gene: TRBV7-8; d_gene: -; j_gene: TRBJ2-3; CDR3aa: CATVAETDTQYF; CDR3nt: TGTGCCACGGTAGCGGAAACGGATACGCAGTATTTT
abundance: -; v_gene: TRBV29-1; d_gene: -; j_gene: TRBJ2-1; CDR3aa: CSVESTEKTYNEQFF; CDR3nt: TGCAGCGTTGAATCGACCGAGAAAACCTACAATGAGCAGTTCTTC
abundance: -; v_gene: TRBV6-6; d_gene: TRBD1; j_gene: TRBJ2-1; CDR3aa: CASRSQGVGNEQFF; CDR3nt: TGTGCCAGCAGATCCCAGGGGGTAGGGAATGAGCAGTTCTTC
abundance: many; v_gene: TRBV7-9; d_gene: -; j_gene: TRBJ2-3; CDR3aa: CASSLRGAGTDTQYF; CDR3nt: TGTGCCAGCAGCTTAAGGGGGGCAGGCACAGATACGCAGTATTTT
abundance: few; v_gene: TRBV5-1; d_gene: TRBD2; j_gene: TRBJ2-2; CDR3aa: CASSLLAGVGTGELFF; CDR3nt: TGCGCCAGCAGTCTACTAGCGGGAGTTGGCACCGGGGAGCTGTTTTTT
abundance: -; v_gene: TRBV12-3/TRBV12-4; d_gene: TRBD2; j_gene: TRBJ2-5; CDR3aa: CASSLGWGLAVQETQYF; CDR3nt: TGTGCCAGCAGTTTAGGCTGGGGACTAGCCGTTCAAGAGACCCAGTACTTC
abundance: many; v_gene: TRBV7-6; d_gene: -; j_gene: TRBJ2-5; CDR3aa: CASSTEEETQYF; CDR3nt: TGTGCCAGCAGCACCGAGGAAGAGACCCAGTACTTC
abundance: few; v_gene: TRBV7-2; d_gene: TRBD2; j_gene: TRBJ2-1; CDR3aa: CASSSTGLAGGFPYNEQFF; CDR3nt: TGTGCCAGCAGCTCAACGGGACTAGCGGGAGGGTTCCCCTACAATGAGCAGTTCTTC
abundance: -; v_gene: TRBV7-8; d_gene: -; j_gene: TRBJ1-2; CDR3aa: CASSLGGQRSGYTF; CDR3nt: TGTGCCAGCAGCTTAGGTGGGCAGAGAAGTGGCTACACCTTC
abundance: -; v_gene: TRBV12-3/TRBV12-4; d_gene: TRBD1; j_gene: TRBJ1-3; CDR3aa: CASKRDRQTGNTIYF; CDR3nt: TGTGCCAGCAAACGGGACAGACAAACTGGAAACACCATATATTTT
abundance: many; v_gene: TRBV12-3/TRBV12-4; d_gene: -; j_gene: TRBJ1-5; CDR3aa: CASSFGQPNQPQHF; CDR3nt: TGTGCCAGCAGTTTTGGACAACCGAATCAGCCCCAGCATTTT
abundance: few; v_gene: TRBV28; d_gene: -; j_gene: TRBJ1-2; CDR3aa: CASSLSVTGSVRNYGYTF; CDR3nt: TGTGCCAGCAGTTTATCGGTAACAGGGTCTGTTCGTAACTATGGCTACACCTTC
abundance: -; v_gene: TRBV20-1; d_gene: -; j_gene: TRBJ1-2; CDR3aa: CSARVDYGYTF; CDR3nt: TGCAGTGCTAGAGTTGACTATGGCTACACCTTC
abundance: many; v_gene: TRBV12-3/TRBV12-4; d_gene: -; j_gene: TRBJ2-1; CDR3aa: CASSSLGRDNNEQFF; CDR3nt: TGTGCCAGCAGTTCCCTCGGGCGGGACAACAATGAGCAGTTCTTC
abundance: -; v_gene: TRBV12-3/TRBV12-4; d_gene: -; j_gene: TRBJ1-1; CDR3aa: CASSHNLGKPGGKEAFF; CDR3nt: TGTGCCAGCAGCCACAACCTGGGGAAACCGGGGGGTAAGGAAGCTTTCTTT
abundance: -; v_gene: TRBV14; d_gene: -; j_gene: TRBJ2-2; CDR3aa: CASSRGPKGYTGELFF; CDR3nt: TGTGCCAGCAGCCGCGGACCAAAGGGCTACACCGGGGAGCTGTTTTTT
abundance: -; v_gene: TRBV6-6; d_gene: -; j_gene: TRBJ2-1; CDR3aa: CASSYSRGLDYEQFF; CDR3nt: TGTGCCAGCAGTTACTCGAGAGGGCTGGACTATGAGCAGTTCTTC
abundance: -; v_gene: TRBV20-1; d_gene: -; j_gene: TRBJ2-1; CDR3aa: CSAPGRNGEQFF; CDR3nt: TGCAGTGCTCCCGGGAGAAACGGTGAGCAGTTCTTC
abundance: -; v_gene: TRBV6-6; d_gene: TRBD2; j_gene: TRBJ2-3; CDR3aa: CANTGGLKREDRDTQYF; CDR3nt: TGTGCCAACACCGGGGGCTTGAAGCGGGAGGACCGAGATACGCAGTATTTT
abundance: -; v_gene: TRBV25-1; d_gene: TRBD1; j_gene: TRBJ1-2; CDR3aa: CASSDGTANNYGYTF; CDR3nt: TGTGCCAGCAGTGACGGGACAGCGAATAACTATGGCTACACCTTC
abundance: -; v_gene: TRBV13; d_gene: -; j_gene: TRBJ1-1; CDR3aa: CASSVGGMNTEAFF; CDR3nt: TGTGCCAGCAGCGTGGGAGGCATGAACACTGAAGCTTTCTTT
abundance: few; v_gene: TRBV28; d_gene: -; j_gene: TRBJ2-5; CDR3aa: CASRGTMGRQETQYF; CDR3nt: TGTGCCAGCCGCGGGACCATGGGGCGTCAAGAGACCCAGTACTTC
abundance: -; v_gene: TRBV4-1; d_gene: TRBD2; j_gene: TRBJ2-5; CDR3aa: CASSLDGAGGLQETQYF; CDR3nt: TGCGCCAGCAGCCTCGACGGAGCGGGAGGCCTTCAAGAGACCCAGTACTTC
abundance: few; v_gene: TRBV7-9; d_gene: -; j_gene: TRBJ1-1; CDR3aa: CASSPYLTENTEAFF; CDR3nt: TGTGCCAGCAGCCCCTACCTGACCGAGAACACTGAAGCTTTCTTT
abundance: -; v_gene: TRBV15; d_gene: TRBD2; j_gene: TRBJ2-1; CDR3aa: CATSMAGGNEQFF; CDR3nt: TGTGCCACCAGCATGGCGGGGGGAAATGAGCAGTTCTTC
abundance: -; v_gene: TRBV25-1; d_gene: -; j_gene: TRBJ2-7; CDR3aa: CASSDTDFPYEQYF; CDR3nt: TGTGCCAGCAGTGACACAGACTTTCCCTACGAGCAGTACTTC
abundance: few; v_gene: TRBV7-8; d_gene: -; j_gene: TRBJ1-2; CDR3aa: CASSLDLASDYGYTF; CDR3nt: TGTGCCAGCAGCTTAGATCTGGCTTCGGATTATGGCTACACCTTC